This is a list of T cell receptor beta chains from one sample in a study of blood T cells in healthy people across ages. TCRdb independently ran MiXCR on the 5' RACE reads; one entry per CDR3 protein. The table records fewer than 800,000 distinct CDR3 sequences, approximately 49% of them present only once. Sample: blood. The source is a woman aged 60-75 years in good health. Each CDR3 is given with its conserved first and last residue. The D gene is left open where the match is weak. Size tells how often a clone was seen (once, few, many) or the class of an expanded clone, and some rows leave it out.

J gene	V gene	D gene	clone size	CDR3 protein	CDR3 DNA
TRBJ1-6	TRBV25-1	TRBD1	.	CASKDRGSPLHF	TGTGCCAGCAAAGACAGGGGATCACCCCTCCACTTT
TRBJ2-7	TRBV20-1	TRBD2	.	CSAREGSGEVGEQYF	TGCAGTGCTAGAGAGGGTAGCGGGGAAGTTGGCGAGCAGTACTTC
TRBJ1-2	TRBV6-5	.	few	CASSYSSRGNGYTF	TGTGCCAGCAGTTACTCGAGTCGGGGAAATGGCTACACCTTC
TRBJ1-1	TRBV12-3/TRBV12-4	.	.	CASSPGDGMNTEAFF	TGTGCCAGCAGCCCAGGTGACGGGATGAACACTGAAGCTTTCTTT
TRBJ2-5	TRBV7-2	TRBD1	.	CASSLTGVQTQYF	TGTGCCAGCAGCTTAACAGGGGTCCAGACCCAGTACTTC
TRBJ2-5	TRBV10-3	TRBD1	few	CAISESRQGYNEQYF	TGTGCCATCAGTGAGTCCCGACAGGGGTACAATGAGCAGTACTTC
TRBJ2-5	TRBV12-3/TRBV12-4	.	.	CASSSPTLKGPGTQYF	TGTGCCAGCAGCTCCCCAACCCTAAAGGGGCCAGGGACCCAGTACTTC
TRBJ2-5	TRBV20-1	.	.	CSARSASEAQYF	TGCAGTGCTCGATCGGCCTCGGAGGCCCAGTACTTC
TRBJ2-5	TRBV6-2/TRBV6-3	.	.	CASSYSEPGPQYF	TGTGCCAGCAGTTACTCTGAGCCGGGTCCTCAGTACTTC
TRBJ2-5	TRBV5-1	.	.	CASSPRDPEKETQYF	TGCGCCAGCAGCCCCCGGGATCCCGAAAAAGAGACCCAGTACTTC
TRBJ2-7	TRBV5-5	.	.	CASSLNPLYEQYF	TGTGCCAGCAGCTTGAATCCGCTCTACGAGCAGTACTTC
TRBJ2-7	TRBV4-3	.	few	CASSQDAGQNPYEQYF	TGCGCCAGCAGCCAAGATGCGGGCCAAAACCCATACGAGCAGTACTTC
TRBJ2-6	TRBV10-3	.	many	CAISESKASGAGANVLTF	TGTGCCATCAGTGAGTCGAAAGCCTCCGGAGCTGGGGCCAACGTCCTGACTTTC
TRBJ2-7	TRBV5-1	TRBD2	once	CASSLGLAGGNHYEQYF	TGCGCCAGCAGCCTCGGACTAGCGGGAGGGAACCACTACGAGCAGTACTTC
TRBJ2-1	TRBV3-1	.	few	CASSLGWYNEQFF	TGTGCCAGCAGCCTAGGTTGGTACAATGAGCAGTTCTTC
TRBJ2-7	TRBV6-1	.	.	CASSESLSSEQYF	TGTGCCAGCAGTGAATCGCTTAGCAGCGAGCAGTACTTC
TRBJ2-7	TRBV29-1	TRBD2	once	CSVVVSGRENEQYF	TGCAGCGTTGTGGTTAGCGGGAGGGAAAATGAGCAGTACTTC
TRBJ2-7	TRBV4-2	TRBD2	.	CASSQGTSVSEQYF	TGTGCCAGCAGCCAAGGGACTAGCGTCAGTGAGCAGTACTTC
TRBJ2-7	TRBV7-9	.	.	CASSFGGGPRRNEQYF	TGTGCCAGCAGCTTTGGGGGGGGGCCCCGAAGGAACGAGCAGTACTTC
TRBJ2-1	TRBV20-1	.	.	CSAGGAVASNEQFF	TGCAGTGCTGGGGGAGCGGTAGCATCCAATGAGCAGTTCTTC
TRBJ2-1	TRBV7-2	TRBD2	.	CASSLGGGTYNEQFF	TGTGCCAGCAGCTTAGGGGGGGGAACCTACAATGAGCAGTTCTTC
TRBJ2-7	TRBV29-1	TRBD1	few	CSVALSGTGRDRSYYEQYF	TGCAGCGTTGCTCTCTCCGGGACAGGGAGGGATCGATCCTACTACGAGCAGTACTTC
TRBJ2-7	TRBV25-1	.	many	CASSVQGYEQYF	TGTGCCAGCAGTGTTCAGGGATACGAGCAGTACTTC
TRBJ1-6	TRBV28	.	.	CASTPRWGTLNSPLHF	TGTGCCAGCACCCCCCGTTGGGGGACCTTAAATTCACCCCTCCACTTT
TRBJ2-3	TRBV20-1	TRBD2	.	CSAHLADTDTQYF	TGCAGTGCTCATCTAGCGGACACAGATACGCAGTATTTT
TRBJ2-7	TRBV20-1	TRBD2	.	CSARDFRGLAISYNEQYF	TGCAGTGCTAGAGATTTTAGAGGACTAGCGATCTCCTACAATGAGCAGTACTTC
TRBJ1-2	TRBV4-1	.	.	CASSQESRRRGYTF	TGCGCCAGCAGCCAAGAGTCGCGACGGAGGGGCTACACCTTC
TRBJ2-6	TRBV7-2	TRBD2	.	CASSSGLAGATGANVLTF	TGTGCCAGCAGCTCGGGACTAGCGGGAGCCACTGGGGCCAACGTCCTGACTTTC
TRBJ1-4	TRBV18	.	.	CASSPGGAEKLFF	TGTGCCAGCTCACCGGGGGGGGCCGAAAAACTGTTTTTT
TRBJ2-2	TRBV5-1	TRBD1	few	CASSLDDRATGELFF	TGCGCCAGCAGCTTGGACGACAGGGCCACCGGGGAGCTGTTTTTT
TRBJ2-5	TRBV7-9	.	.	CASSLVRVQETQYF	TGTGCCAGCAGCTTAGTGAGGGTTCAAGAGACCCAGTACTTC
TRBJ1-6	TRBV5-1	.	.	CASSQDGTDSPLHF	TGCGCCAGCAGCCAGGACGGTACCGATTCACCCCTCCACTTT
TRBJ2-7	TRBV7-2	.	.	CASGTGNRDEQYF	TGTGCCAGCGGTACAGGGAATCGCGACGAGCAGTACTTC
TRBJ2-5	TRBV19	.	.	CASSITRVETQYF	TGTGCCAGTAGTATCACCAGGGTTGAGACCCAGTACTTC
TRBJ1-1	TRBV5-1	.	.	CASRPELAGTEAFF	TGCGCCAGCAGACCCGAGTTGGCGGGCACTGAAGCTTTCTTT
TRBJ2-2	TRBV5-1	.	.	CASSLSWYRAITGELFF	TGCGCCAGCAGCTTGAGTTGGTACAGAGCTATCACCGGGGAGCTGTTTTTT
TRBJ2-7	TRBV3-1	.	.	CASSRQSSYEQYF	TGTGCCAGCAGTCGACAGTCATCCTACGAGCAGTACTTC
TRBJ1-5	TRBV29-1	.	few	CSVADGERNQPQHF	TGCAGCGTTGCGGACGGTGAACGAAATCAGCCCCAGCATTTT
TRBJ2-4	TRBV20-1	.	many	CSARDYSGNIQYF	TGCAGTGCTAGAGATTATAGCGGAAACATTCAGTACTTC
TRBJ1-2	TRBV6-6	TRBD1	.	CASTPAGTGSYGYTF	TGTGCCAGCACCCCGGCCGGGACAGGGAGCTATGGCTACACCTTC
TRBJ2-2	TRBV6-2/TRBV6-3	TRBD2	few	CASSRTSGTGELFF	TGTGCCAGCAGTCGGACTAGCGGGACCGGGGAGCTGTTTTTT
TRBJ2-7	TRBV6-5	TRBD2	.	CASSYSISAGGPYEQYF	TGTGCCAGCAGTTACTCGATTAGCGCGGGAGGGCCGTACGAGCAGTACTTC
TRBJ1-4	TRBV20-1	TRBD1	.	CSARQGRRNQEKLFF	TGCAGTGCCCGACAGGGGAGACGGAATCAGGAAAAACTGTTTTTT
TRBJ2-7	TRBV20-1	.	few	CSATPILPALSIYEQYF	TGCAGTGCTACCCCAATCCTCCCGGCGCTATCGATATACGAGCAGTACTTC
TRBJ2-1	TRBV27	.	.	CASRRAANEQFF	TGTGCCAGCAGACGAGCAGCCAATGAGCAGTTCTTC
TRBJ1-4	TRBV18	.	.	CASSPPGSGRKEKLFF	TGTGCCAGCTCACCACCGGGGTCTGGACGGAAAGAAAAACTGTTTTTT
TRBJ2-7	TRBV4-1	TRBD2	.	CASSPGRGVRSYEQYF	TGCGCCAGCAGCCCCGGTCGGGGGGTTCGATCCTACGAGCAGTACTTC
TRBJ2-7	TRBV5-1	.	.	CASSAGGQGYEQYF	TGCGCCAGCAGCGCCGGGGGTCAGGGCTACGAGCAGTACTTC
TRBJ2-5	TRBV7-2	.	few	CASTPSVYQETQYF	TGTGCCAGCACCCCGTCGGTGTACCAAGAGACCCAGTACTTC
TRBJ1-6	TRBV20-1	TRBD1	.	CSATPRDRGYSPLHF	TGCAGTGCTACTCCCCGGGACAGGGGATATTCACCCCTCCACTTT
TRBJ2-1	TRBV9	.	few	CASSAMDLGNKQFF	TGTGCCAGCAGCGCCATGGATCTGGGCAACAAGCAGTTCTTC
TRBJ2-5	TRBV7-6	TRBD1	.	CASGVGQGFGKTQYF	TGTGCCAGCGGGGTGGGACAGGGCTTTGGAAAGACCCAGTACTTC
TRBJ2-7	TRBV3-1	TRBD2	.	CASSSRTRGSYEQYF	TGTGCCAGCAGCTCTAGGACTAGGGGCTCCTACGAGCAGTACTTC
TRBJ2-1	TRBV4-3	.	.	CASSTYFLSSYNEQFF	TGCGCCAGCAGCACCTATTTCCTAAGCTCCTACAATGAGCAGTTCTTC
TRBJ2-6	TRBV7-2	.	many	CASSGSGANVLTF	TGTGCCAGCAGCGGCTCTGGGGCCAACGTCCTGACTTTC
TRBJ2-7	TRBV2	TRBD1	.	CASKRTTGQAYEQYF	TGTGCCAGCAAAAGGACCACGGGACAGGCCTACGAGCAGTACTTC
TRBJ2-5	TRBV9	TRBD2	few	CASSVGVAGGPTYF	TGTGCCAGCAGCGTAGGTGTGGCGGGAGGGCCGACGTACTTC